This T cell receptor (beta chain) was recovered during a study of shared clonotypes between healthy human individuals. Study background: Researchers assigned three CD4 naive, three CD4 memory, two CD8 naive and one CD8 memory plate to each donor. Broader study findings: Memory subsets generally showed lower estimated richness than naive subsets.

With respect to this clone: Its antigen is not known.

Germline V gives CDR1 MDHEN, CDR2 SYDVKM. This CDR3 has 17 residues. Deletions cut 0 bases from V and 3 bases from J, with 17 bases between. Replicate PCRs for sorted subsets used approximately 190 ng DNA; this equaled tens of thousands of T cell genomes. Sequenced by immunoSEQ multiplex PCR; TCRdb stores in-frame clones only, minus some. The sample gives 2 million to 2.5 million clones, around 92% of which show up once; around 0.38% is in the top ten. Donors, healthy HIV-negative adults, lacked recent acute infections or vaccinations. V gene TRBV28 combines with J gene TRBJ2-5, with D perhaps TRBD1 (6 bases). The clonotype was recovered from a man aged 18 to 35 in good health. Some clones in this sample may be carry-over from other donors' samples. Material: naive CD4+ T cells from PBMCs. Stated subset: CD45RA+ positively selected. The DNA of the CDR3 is TGTGCCAGCAGTTTATGGGGTGCGACAGGACGGAAAGAGACCCAGTACTTC. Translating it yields CASSLWGATGRKETQYF.